These 24 T cell receptor beta chains originate from one sample sequenced in a study of blood T cell repertoires in COVID-19 (dated by TCRdb to the early 2020s). The library was obtained by the immunoSEQ multiplex PCR assay. TCRdb limited this immuneACCESS table to in-frame rearrangements with V and J called. A share of clones is missing; checked studies link under half to unresolved V genes, and the rest is unexplained. The sample table holds under 150,000 clones, of which approximately 91% were seen once. The ten largest account for roughly a tenth of the sample. Sequences were obtained from peripheral blood. These receptors were taken from a man aged 50-59 years with active or convalescent COVID-19.

This rearrangement joins TRBV3-1 (or the pseudogene TRBV3-2) to TRBJ2-7, with D maybe TRBD2 (5 bases). The CDR3 extends over 15 amino acids. Looked up from germline, CDR1 is LGHDT and CDR2 is YNNKEL (reference sequence). The ends were cut back, 4 bases at V and 0 bases at J, with 13 bases in the middle. The CDR3 DNA follows: TGTGCCAGCAGCCCGCGGACTGTCGGCTCCTACGAGCAGTACTTC. This translates into CASSPRTVGSYEQYF.

V gene TRBV7-3 combines with J gene TRBJ1-6; 10 bases agree with TRBD1. Germline CDR1 is SGHTA and CDR2 is FQGTGA. This CDR3 spans 16 amino acids. Unmatched junction bases numbered 3, after V lost 1 base and J lost 6 bases. CDR3 DNA: TGTGCCAGCAGCTTAATTGGGACAGGGGTTAATTCACCCCTCCACTTT. Encoded protein: CASSLIGTGVNSPLHF.

V and J are TRBV5-1 and TRBJ2-7; 9 nucleotides align to TRBD1. The CDR3 contains 15 residues. Germline loops: CDR1 SGHRS, CDR2 YFSETQ. J lost 11 bases, V lost 0 bases, and 12 bases had no gene match. The CDR3 region has the DNA TGCGCCAGCAGCTTGGGAGGGACAGGGATACAAGGGGAGTACTTC. Translation gives CASSLGGTGIQGEYF.

This rearrangement joins TRBV3-1 (or the pseudogene TRBV3-2) to TRBJ1-5, with D tentatively TRBD1 (5 bases). The CDR3 has 14 amino acids. The germline V and J ends were trimmed by 3 bases and 4 bases, with 10 bases remaining between them. Germline-derived CDR1 and CDR2 are LGHDT and YNNKEL (reference sequence). The CDR3 here is CASSHSGPNQPQHF. The CDR3 DNA is TGTGCCAGCAGCCACTCAGGGCCGAATCAGCCCCAGCATTTT.

V is TRBV18 and J is TRBJ2-2; perhaps TRBD2 as D (6 bases). CDR3 size: 13 residues. From germline, CDR1 is KGHSH and CDR2 LQKENI. Trimming took 4 bases from V and 6 from J, leaving 9 bases between them. CDR3 DNA sequence: TGTGCCAGCTCACTTACGGGGGCCGGGGAGCTGTTTTTT. Its translation: CASSLTGAGELFF.

V and J are TRBV7-9 and TRBJ1-1, with D unclear. CDR3 length equals 15 residues. The V gene's germline CDR1 is SEHNR and CDR2 FQNEAQ (reference sequence). The V and J ends lost 6 bases and 2 bases respectively, with 16 bases between them. CDR3: CASSKRLAVNTEAFF. The CDR3 DNA sequence: TGTGCCAGCAGTAAACGTCTGGCCGTAAACACTGAAGCTTTCTTT.

This chain connects TRBV28 to TRBJ2-5, with 9 positions matching TRBD1. The ends lost 5 bases at V and 4 bases at J; junction bases unmatched: 8. The CDR3 has 15 amino acids. The germline CDR1 and CDR2 sequences are MDHEN and SYDVKM. The CDR3 here is CASSPPPGQGETQYF. CDR3 bases: TGTGCCAGCAGTCCCCCGCCGGGACAGGGAGAGACCCAGTACTTC.

V is TRBV18 and J is TRBJ2-7; the D is unclear. CDR1 and CDR2 from the germline V gene are KGHSH and LQKENI. V lost 1 base, J lost 0 bases, and 7 bases lay in between. This CDR3 spans 14 amino acids. The CDR3 coding sequence is TGTGCCAGCTCACCACTAGAAAACTCCTACGAGCAGTACTTC. Residues: CASSPLENSYEQYF. The variable domain in full, with the rest retrieved from reference TRBV18 and TRBJ2-7, is NAGVMQNPRHLVRRRGQEARLRCSPMKGHSHVYWYRQLPEEGLKFMVYLQKENIIDESGMPKERFSAEFPKEGPSILRIQQVVRGDSAAYFCASSPLENSYEQYFGPGTRLTVT.

The chain links TRBV27 to TRBJ1-1; 7 bases align to TRBD1. This CDR3 has 16 residues. V gave up 6 bases and J gave up 0 bases; unmatched junction bases: 10. Germline CDR1 reads MNHEY; CDR2 reads SMNVEV (reference sequence). The CDR3 region is CASSFRGDRLNTEAFF. The CDR3, as DNA: TGTGCCAGCAGCTTCAGGGGGGATCGGCTGAACACTGAAGCTTTCTTT.

The chain links TRBV19 to TRBJ1-5; 8 positions agree with TRBD1. V was pared by 6 bases and J by 1 base, with 14 bases of the junction left unmatched. Germline V gene lookup returns CDR1 LNHDA and CDR2 SQIVND (reference sequence). The CDR3 contains 18 residues. The CDR3 DNA follows: TGTGCCAGTAGAGGGGGCAGGGGGCCCCGGGAGAGCAATCAGCCCCAGCATTTT. Protein: CASRGGRGPRESNQPQHF.

This clone was found a few times. The chain links TRBV10-1 to TRBJ2-7; 9 nucleotides agree with TRBD1. Germline V gives CDR1 WNHNN, CDR2 SYGVQD (reference sequence). The CDR3 length is 15 residues. The V segment lost 3 bases and the J segment 6 bases; nucleotides outside the gene matches: 9. The CDR3 region is CASSEKETGGSEQYF. The CDR3 nucleotides are TGCGCCAGCAGTGAAAAGGAGACAGGGGGTTCCGAGCAGTACTTC.

The V and J genes are TRBV18 and TRBJ2-5; 9 nucleotides align to TRBD2. Losses at the gene ends were 3 bases for V and 5 bases for J; bases not matched to a gene: 7. CDR3 length: 15 amino acids. Germline V gene data show CDR1 as KGHSH and CDR2 as LQKENI. Here the CDR3 DNA reads TGTGCCAGCTCACCCGGCCTAGCGGGAACCGAGACCCAGTACTTC. Protein sequence: CASSPGLAGTETQYF.

Only one count was recorded for this clone. The chain recombines TRBV6-5 with TRBJ2-7; tentative D call: TRBD1 (7 bases). The V gene's germline CDR1 is MNHEY and CDR2 SVGAGI. The V gene lost 6 bases and the J gene lost 3 bases, with 15 bases spanning the gap. The CDR3 length is 14 residues. CDR3 in DNA: TGTGCCAGCAGGGGACAGAGGAGGGGCTACGAGCAGTACTTC. Translating gives CASRGQRRGYEQYF.

This clone was observed a single time. This chain connects TRBV19 to TRBJ2-5; TRBD2 might be the D (6 bases). The length of the CDR3 is 13 residues. Looked up from germline, CDR1 is LNHDA and CDR2 is SQIVND (reference sequence). Trimming stripped 8 bases from V and 2 bases from J, with 12 bases between. The DNA for the CDR3 is TGTGCCAGTGGGTGGAGGGATCAAGAGACCCAGTACTTC. Translation: CASGWRDQETQYF.

V and J are TRBV28 and TRBJ1-6; unclear D gene. The CDR3 consists of 18 residues. Germline assignment: CDR1 MDHEN and CDR2 SYDVKM. Deletions cut 2 bases from V and 0 bases from J, with 14 bases between. In DNA form, the CDR3 reads TGTGCCAGCAGTTTACCCCCTGGAGGGAGCTCCTATAATTCACCCCTCCACTTT. This sequence encodes CASSLPPGGSSYNSPLHF.

The V gene is TRBV5-5, the J gene TRBJ2-3; 9 bases line up with TRBD2. The CDR3 runs 15 residues. Germline V gives CDR1 SGHKS, CDR2 YYEKEE (reference sequence). The trim removed 4 bases at V and 10 bases at J, leaving 13 bases unmatched. CDR3 protein: CASSGSGLAPFAQYF. Written as DNA, the CDR3 is TGTGCCAGCAGCGGATCGGGACTAGCACCCTTTGCGCAGTATTTT.

The chain couples TRBV13 to TRBJ1-3; 8 nucleotides line up with TRBD1. The CDR3 is 20 amino acids. CDR1 PRHDT and CDR2 FYEKMQ come from the germline V gene (reference sequence). V shed 0 bases, J shed 0 bases, and the junction held 13 bases outside the gene matches. The CDR3 sequence: CASSLGRGTGGPLSGNTIYF. The CDR3 DNA is TGTGCCAGCAGCTTAGGACGTGGGACAGGAGGTCCTCTCTCTGGAAACACCATATATTTT.

The chain links TRBV5-1 to TRBJ2-7, with TRBD1 matching over 10 bases. The V and J ends lost 9 bases and 3 bases, in that order; junction bases with no gene match: 15. The germline gives CDR1 SGHRS, CDR2 YFSETQ. This CDR3 has 16 residues. The CDR3 loop is CATRGGAGTGVYEQYF. The CDR3 nucleotides are TGCGCCACACGAGGGGGTGCCGGGACAGGGGTCTACGAGCAGTACTTC. The variable domain in full, with the rest retrieved from reference TRBV5-1 and TRBJ2-7, is KAGVTQTPRYLIKTRGQQVTLSCSPISGHRSVSWYQQTPGQGLQFLFEYFSETQRNKGNFPGRFSGRQFSNSRSEMNVSTLELGDSALYLCATRGGAGTGVYEQYFGPGTRLTVT.

This chain links TRBV19 with TRBJ1-2; D remains unclear. The germline CDR1 and CDR2 sequences are LNHDA and SQIVND (reference sequence). The V end was cut by 5 bases, the J end by 4 bases, with 17 bases between. This CDR3 contains 15 residues. The CDR3 DNA reads TGTGCCAGTAGTGTCCACTCGAGGGTACTCTATGGCTACACCTTC. Its translation: CASSVHSRVLYGYTF.

This clone was counted a single time. The chain is built from TRBV19 and TRBJ1-5, with TRBD1 matching over 7 bases. The CDR3 is 15 amino acids. V lost 5 bases and J lost 5; bases outside the gene matches: 9. The germline gives CDR1 LNHDA, CDR2 SQIVND (reference sequence). The CDR3, as DNA: TGTGCCAGTAGTCTCCGGGACAGATGGGATCAGCCCCAGCATTTT. Its translation: CASSLRDRWDQPQHF.

This clone has a handful of counts. The chain couples TRBV30 to TRBJ1-5, with 10 bases lining up with TRBD1. The J segment lost 6 bases and the V segment lost 0 bases, leaving 8 bases of the junction unmatched. The CDR3 has 16 amino acids. The V gene's germline CDR1 is GTSNPN and CDR2 SVGIG (reference sequence). The CDR3 DNA reads as TGTGCCTGGAGTGTACAAGGGACAGGGGCGACTCAGCCCCAGCATTTT. It specifies CAWSVQGTGATQPQHF.

CDR3 sequence: CASSHLGGLGEYEQFF. In DNA, the CDR3 is TGTGCCAGCAGCCACCTAGGGGGACTAGGAGAGTATGAGCAGTTCTTC. This chain links TRBV14 with TRBJ2-1; the match to TRBD2 covers 8 bases. Per the germline V gene, CDR1 is SGHDN and CDR2 is FVKESK. This CDR3 region has 16 residues. V lost 3 bases and J lost 8; bases outside the gene matches: 12.

The chain has TRBV9 and TRBJ2-1, with 12 bases that match TRBD2. V dropped 4 bases and J dropped 2; count of bases not matched to a gene: 13. The CDR3 extends over 19 amino acids. CDR1 SGDLS and CDR2 YYNGEE come from the germline V gene. Here the CDR3 reads CASSSPLERLAGAYNEQFF. The CDR3 coding sequence is TGTGCCAGCAGCTCCCCCCTCGAACGACTAGCGGGAGCCTACAATGAGCAGTTCTTC.

The V gene is TRBV9, the J gene TRBJ2-3; the match to TRBD2 covers 10 bases. CDR1 and CDR2 from the germline V gene are SGDLS and YYNGEE. The CDR3 loop spans 17 amino acids. J gave up 1 base and V 2 bases, and 7 bases lay outside the gene matches. The CDR3 loop reads CASSVGGLAGGTDTQYF. For the CDR3, the DNA is TGTGCCAGCAGCGTTGGTGGGCTAGCGGGAGGCACAGATACGCAGTATTTT.